This entry features one TCR beta chain sequence. The entry originates in a study of T cell changes during pregnancy in multiple sclerosis. CDR1 and CDR2 from the germline V gene are SGHVS and FNYEAQ. This CDR3 has 17 residues. V lost 1 base and J lost 3; bases outside the gene matches: 7. Clones were sequenced by immunoSEQ multiplex PCR, and TCRdb holds only the in-frame ones, with some missing. Here the sample spans roughly 64,000 clones, almost 97% being singletons. The rearrangement links TRBV7-6 to TRBJ2-1; 9 nucleotides agree with TRBD2. The receptor was derived from a female donor with multiple sclerosis, enrolled in a pregnancy study. Here the sequenced sample was CD8+ T cells from peripheral blood mononuclear cells, taken after pregnancy. DNA of the CDR3: TGTGCCAGCAGCTTAGGGACTAGCGAGTACTACTACAATGAGCAGTTCTTC. Amino acid sequence: CASSLGTSEYYYNEQFF.